The clone carrying this TCR beta chain came up many times. What it binds is unknown. There are 14 residues in the CDR3. From germline, CDR1 is SNHLY and CDR2 FYNNEI. The V and J ends lost 6 bases and 2 bases, in that order; junction bases with no gene match: 5. These data belong to a study of regulatory T cells in long-lasting Graves disease. Construction of TCR beta libraries relied on iRepertoire HTBI primers and on Arm-PCR targeting CDR3 regions. TCRdb re-analysed the multiplex PCR reads in MiXCR, keeping a single row per CDR3 protein. The data contain hundreds of thousands of distinct CDR3 sequences, approximately 16% of them singletons. Time point denoted: newly diagnosed GD, antithyroid drugs for less than 3 months. Construction of the TCR library relied on RNA isolated from PBMCs. Findings of the study overall: Persistent-disease Graves' patients showed less TCR diversity than new cases. Analyses excluded thyroid tissue, covering peripheral blood alone. Clonotypes that were public and shared totalled around 2,700 in persistent patients versus 966 in new patients.

The sample also formed part of further work on T cells in Graves' hyperthyroidism and ophthalmopathy.

This clonotype originated in a woman between 40 and 55 years old with Graves disease. The chain recombines TRBV2 with TRBJ2-3; the match to TRBD2 covers 7 bases. Sequenced material: peripheral blood mononuclear cells (PBMCs), taken at new diagnosis, from a patient treated with antithyroid drugs. The CDR3 loop reads CASRASGNTDTQYF. The DNA for the CDR3 is TGTGCCAGCAGGGCTAGCGGTAACACAGATACGCAGTATTTT.